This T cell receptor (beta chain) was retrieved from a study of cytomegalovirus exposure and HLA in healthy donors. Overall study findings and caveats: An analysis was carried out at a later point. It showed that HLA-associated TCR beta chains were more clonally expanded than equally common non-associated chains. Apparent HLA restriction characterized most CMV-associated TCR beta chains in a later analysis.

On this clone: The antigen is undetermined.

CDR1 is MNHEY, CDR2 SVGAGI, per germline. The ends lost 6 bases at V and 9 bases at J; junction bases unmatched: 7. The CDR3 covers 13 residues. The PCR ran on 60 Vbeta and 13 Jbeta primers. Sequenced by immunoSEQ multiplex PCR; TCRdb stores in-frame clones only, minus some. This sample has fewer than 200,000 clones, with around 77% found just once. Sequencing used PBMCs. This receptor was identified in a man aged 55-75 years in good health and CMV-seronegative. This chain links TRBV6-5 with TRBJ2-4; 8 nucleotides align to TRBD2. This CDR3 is CASRVSGVGIQYF. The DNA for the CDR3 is TGTGCCAGCAGGGTTAGCGGGGTTGGCATTCAGTACTTC.